The 27 T cell receptor beta chains given below trace back to one sample, sequenced in a study of blood T cell repertoires in COVID-19. The assay was immunoSEQ multiplex PCR, and TCRdb's table has in-frame clones only and misses some. The table records approximately 480,000 clones, 87% of them present only once. The source material was PBMCs or T cells enriched from blood (not recorded which). Every receptor here comes from a young woman who had recovered from COVID-19.

This chain connects TRBV20-1 to TRBJ1-1, with 7 bases lining up with TRBD1. Looked up from germline, CDR1 is DFQATT and CDR2 is SNEGSKA (reference sequence). V shed 3 bases and J 3 bases; nucleotides not matched to a gene: 10. The CDR3 is 15 amino acids. CDR3: CSASAWDRGDTEAFF. As DNA, the CDR3 is TGCAGTGCTAGTGCATGGGACAGAGGAGACACTGAAGCTTTCTTT.

The chain employs TRBV28 and TRBJ1-2; D gene uncertain. V was shortened by 5 bases and J by 6 bases, with 13 bases between the two germline ends. Germline CDR1 MDHEN, CDR2 SYDVKM. The CDR3 has 13 amino acids. The CDR3 sequence is CASSPPSGNGYTF. The CDR3, as DNA: TGTGCCAGCAGTCCTCCCTCTGGCAATGGCTACACCTTC.

The DNA of the CDR3 is TGTGCCAGCAGCTTGAACCAGGGAACGCAAGGCTACACCTTC. This translates into CASSLNQGTQGYTF. The chain recombines TRBV7-2 with TRBJ1-2; perhaps TRBD1 as D (5 bases). Looked up from germline, CDR1 is SGHTA and CDR2 is FQGNSA. V was pared by 3 bases and J by 8 bases, with 16 bases between. The CDR3 has 14 amino acids.

The chain links TRBV30 to TRBJ2-7; 9 bases match TRBD2. V lost 2 bases to trimming and J lost 2 bases; unmatched junction nucleotides: 4. Germline CDR1 and CDR2: GTSNPN and SVGIG (reference sequence). The CDR3 extends over 14 amino acids. CDR3 region: CAWSISGGPYEQYF. The DNA for the CDR3 is TGTGCCTGGAGTATTAGCGGGGGCCCCTACGAGCAGTACTTC.

The chain uses TRBV24-1 and TRBJ1-1; D is ambiguous. Trimming removed 8 bases at V and 2 bases at J, with 20 bases between. This CDR3 contains 16 residues. Germline CDR1 is KGHDR and CDR2 is SFDVKD. The CDR3 nucleotides read TGTGCCACCACTCGAGGACTGGACGAAATAAACACTGAAGCTTTCTTT. This gives the protein CATTRGLDEINTEAFF.

The CDR3 loop is CASSLSRGTGDNEQFF. In DNA, the CDR3 is TGTGCCAGCAGTTTAAGCCGTGGGACAGGGGACAATGAGCAGTTCTTC. The chain is built from TRBV27 and TRBJ2-1, with 10 positions matching TRBD1. The V segment lost 2 bases and the J segment 5 bases; nucleotides outside the gene matches: 6. The V gene's germline CDR1 is MNHEY and CDR2 SMNVEV (reference sequence). The length of the CDR3 is 16 residues.

The gene calls are TRBV12-2 and TRBJ1-2; the DNA was not compared with TRBD1, the D call given in the table. TRBV12-2 is designated a pseudogene. The CDR3 has 16 amino acids. The CDR3 DNA is TGTGCAAGTCGCTTAGGTTGTTGGGGGCGAGCCTATGGCTACACCTTC. Encoded protein: CASRLGCWGRAYGYTF.

This sequence joins TRBV30 and TRBJ2-7; D perhaps matches TRBD2 (6 bases). The V gene's germline CDR1 is GTSNPN and CDR2 SVGIG (reference sequence). V lost 4 bases and J 6 bases, leaving 13 bases between the germline ends. The length of the CDR3 is 12 residues. The CDR3 here is CAWNGTPLEQYF. For the CDR3, the DNA is TGTGCCTGGAATGGGACTCCTCTCGAGCAGTACTTC.

The chain carries TRBV1 and TRBJ2-2; the table names TRBD2, a call not compared with the DNA. TRBV1 is recorded as a pseudogene. The CDR3 totals 20 residues. This CDR3 is CTSSQDRSSSRSMNTGELFF. The CDR3 nucleotides are TGCACCAGCAGCCAAGATCGGTCGTCTAGCCGATCTATGAACACCGGGGAGCTGTTTTTT.

This rearrangement joins TRBV30 to TRBJ2-2, with D unclear. V lost 2 bases, J lost 0 bases, and 4 bases lay in between. Germline V gives CDR1 GTSNPN, CDR2 SVGIG (reference sequence). CDR3 length equals 13 residues. Written as DNA, the CDR3 is TGTGCCTGGAGTAGCGCGAACACCGGGGAGCTGTTTTTT. It codes for CAWSSANTGELFF.

The CDR3 DNA follows: TGTGCCAGCAGCCCAGACAGGACCCAAGAGACCCAGTACTTC. Its protein product is CASSPDRTQETQYF. This chain joins TRBV11-2 and TRBJ2-5; a weak D match, TRBD1 (6 bases). Trimming stripped 5 bases from V and 1 base from J, with 11 bases between. Looked up from germline, CDR1 is SGHAT and CDR2 is FQNNGV. The CDR3 is 14 residues long.

The chain employs TRBV5-1 and TRBJ2-5; 7 positions match TRBD2. J lost 2 bases, V lost 4 bases, and 5 bases had no gene match. CDR3 length equals 14 residues. From germline, CDR1 is SGHRS and CDR2 YFSETQ. The CDR3 nucleotides are TGCGCCAGCAGCCTAAGCGGGGCTCAAGAGACCCAGTACTTC. This encodes CASSLSGAQETQYF. The complete variable domain, with remaining parts taken from reference TRBV5-1 and TRBJ2-5, reads KAGVTQTPRYLIKTRGQQVTLSCSPISGHRSVSWYQQTPGQGLQFLFEYFSETQRNKGNFPGRFSGRQFSNSRSEMNVSTLELGDSALYLCASSLSGAQETQYFGPGTRLLVL.

This chain uses TRBV12-5 with TRBJ2-1; 11 nucleotides align to TRBD2. The CDR3 is made up of 17 amino acids. J gave up 0 bases and V 4 bases, and 5 bases lay outside the gene matches. Germline V lookup: CDR1 LGHNT, CDR2 FRNRAP. CDR3 residues: CASGSATSGGSYNEQFF. The CDR3 DNA reads as TGTGCTAGTGGTTCTGCAACTAGCGGGGGCTCCTACAATGAGCAGTTCTTC.

Of note for this clone: Other DNA sequences in this sample translate to the same CDR3. The gene calls are TRBV5-4 and TRBJ2-5; TRBD2 agrees at 9 bases. CDR3 length equals 14 residues. The junction had 1 base not matched to a gene; V was cut back by 2 bases and J by 2 bases. Looked up from germline, CDR1 is SGHNT and CDR2 is YYREEE (reference sequence). Written as DNA, the CDR3 is TGTGCCAGCAGCTTAGCGGGGGGACAAGAGACCCAGTACTTC. It codes for CASSLAGGQETQYF.

V is TRBV4-1 and J is TRBJ2-7; D not resolved. V was cut by 0 bases and J by 3 bases, with 9 bases left in between. There are 14 residues in the CDR3. Germline-derived CDR1 and CDR2 are MGHRA and YSYEKL. The chain's CDR3 is CASSQDTGYYEQYF. CDR3 sequence (DNA): TGCGCCAGCAGCCAAGATACGGGTTACTACGAGCAGTACTTC.

The J gene is TRBJ1-1, the V gene TRBV27; D call uncertain. Trimming left V 0 bases short and J 5 bases short, with 10 bases between. CDR1 MNHEY and CDR2 SMNVEV come from the germline V gene (reference sequence). This CDR3 has 14 amino acids. The chain's CDR3 is CASSLSGRRTEAFF. The CDR3, as DNA: TGTGCCAGCAGTTTATCGGGTAGGAGGACTGAAGCTTTCTTT.

The rearrangement links TRBV5-6 to TRBJ1-4; D gene unclear. Looked up from germline, CDR1 is SGHDT and CDR2 is YYEEEE. The CDR3 is 13 residues long. V lost 2 bases, J lost 7 bases, and 9 bases lay in between. In nucleotides, the CDR3 is TGTGCCAGCAGCTTAGGGAGGGCTGAAAAACTGTTTTTT. It codes for CASSLGRAEKLFF.

This chain links TRBV9 with TRBJ1-4, with TRBD1 as a possible D gene (5 bases). The CDR3 is made up of 14 amino acids. Trimming pared 0 bases from V and 7 bases from J, leaving 10 bases between. CDR1 and CDR2 from the germline V gene are SGDLS and YYNGEE. Here the CDR3 DNA reads TGTGCCAGCAGCGTAGGGCAGGGCTCTGAAAAACTGTTTTTT. Translation: CASSVGQGSEKLFF.

V gene TRBV30 combines with J gene TRBJ2-7, with a tentative D call TRBD2 (7 bases). Trimming shortened V by 4 bases and J by 4 bases, and 11 bases separated the two germline ends. This CDR3 is 12 amino acids long. CDR1 and CDR2 (germline): GTSNPN, SVGIG (reference sequence). CDR3 sequence reads: CAWKGGEYEQYF. DNA for the CDR3: TGTGCCTGGAAAGGGGGGGAGTACGAGCAGTACTTC.

The chain combines TRBV11-2 with TRBJ2-1, with D tentatively TRBD2 (5 bases). V was pared by 5 bases and J by 3 bases, with 14 bases between. Germline V gene lookup returns CDR1 SGHAT and CDR2 FQNNGV. The CDR3 spans 15 residues. The CDR3 coding sequence is TGTGCCAGCAGCCCAAAGGACTCCTTCTACAATGAGCAGTTCTTC. As protein: CASSPKDSFYNEQFF.

The chain couples TRBV30 to TRBJ2-7, with a possible D match to TRBD1 (5 bases). The CDR3 is 14 amino acids. In germline, CDR1 is GTSNPN, CDR2 SVGIG (reference sequence). Trimming removed 4 bases from V and 2 bases from J, with 15 bases in between. CDR3 amino acids: CAWNPGPETYEQYF. In DNA, the CDR3 is TGTGCCTGGAACCCAGGGCCTGAGACCTACGAGCAGTACTTC.

The genes are TRBV15 and TRBJ1-4; 7 nucleotides match TRBD1. The CDR3 is 15 residues long. J lost 0 bases, V lost 5 bases, and 3 bases had no gene match. From germline, CDR1 is LNHNV and CDR2 YYDKDF (reference sequence). CDR3 sequence: CATSLGQATNEKLFF. The CDR3 DNA reads as TGTGCCACCAGCCTAGGACAGGCAACTAATGAAAAACTGTTTTTT.

The chain links TRBV3-1 (or the pseudogene TRBV3-2) to TRBJ1-2; 7 bases match TRBD1. The germline gives CDR1 LGHDT, CDR2 YNNKEL (reference sequence). The CDR3 loop spans 14 amino acids. Losses at the gene ends were 4 bases for V and 4 bases for J; bases not matched to a gene: 6. DNA for the CDR3: TGTGCCAGCAGCCGGGACAGTTATTCCTATGGCTACACCTTC. Protein product: CASSRDSYSYGYTF.

V and J are TRBV7-8 and TRBJ2-5; D may be TRBD1 (5 bases). CDR3 length: 18 residues. Germline loops: CDR1 SGHVS, CDR2 FQNEAQ. V lost 1 base to trimming and J lost 0 bases, with 18 bases between them. CDR3 in amino acids: CASSLELGAETYQETQYF. The CDR3 coding sequence is TGTGCCAGCAGCTTAGAGCTTGGGGCTGAGACGTACCAAGAGACCCAGTACTTC.

As regards this clone: The sample has other DNA sequences that encode this CDR3 too. This sequence joins TRBV5-1 and TRBJ2-3; weak D call: TRBD1 (6 bases). Germline CDR1 reads SGHRS; CDR2 reads YFSETQ. The germline V and J ends were trimmed by 4 bases and 1 base, with 7 bases remaining between them. This CDR3 contains 13 residues. CDR3 DNA: TGCGCCAGCAGCGAGGGGGGCACAGATACGCAGTATTTT. Translating gives CASSEGGTDTQYF.

The rearrangement joins TRBV30 to TRBJ1-4, with 8 positions matching TRBD1. The CDR3 sequence is 14 residues long. The junction had 7 bases not matched to a gene; V was cut back by 2 bases and J by 8 bases. Germline CDR1 is GTSNPN and CDR2 is SVGIG (reference sequence). CDR3 residues: CAWSTGTGTEKLFF. The CDR3 DNA is TGTGCCTGGAGTACAGGGACAGGCACGGAAAAACTGTTTTTT.

The chain joins TRBV4-2 to TRBJ1-4; D uncertain. The germline V gene has CDR1 LGHNA and CDR2 YNFKEQ. This CDR3 has 14 amino acids. Between the trimmed V and J ends, which lost 4 bases and 7 bases, there was a span of 13 bases. For the CDR3, the DNA is TGTGCCAGCAGCCCCCGAGACGGGTCTGAAAAACTGTTTTTT. It is translated as CASSPRDGSEKLFF.